Below are 21 T cell receptor beta chains sequenced from a single sample in a study of Ad26.COV2.S vaccination and SARS-CoV-2 variants. TCRdb keeps only in-frame clones here, not all; method: immunoSEQ multiplex PCR. The sample carries 450,000 to 550,000 clones, nearly 90% recorded once. Specified treatment: roughly 20 received Ad26.COV2.S at low or high dose, single or two shots; about 5 received placebo; per-sample allocation not given. Repertoires come from day 63 after the first vaccine or placebo injection. Sequenced here: peripheral blood, sampled in a trial of Ad26.COV2.S vaccine versus placebo. These receptors came from a person aged 18-65 years who received the Ad26.COV2.S COVID-19 vaccine or a placebo.

V usage is TRBV12-5 and J usage is TRBJ1-1; 7 positions agree with TRBD1. CDR1 LGHNT and CDR2 FRNRAP come from the germline V gene. The CDR3 consists of 15 residues. With V trimmed by 1 base and J by 10 bases, 12 bases remained unmatched. CDR3 in DNA: TGTGCTAGTGGTTTGGGCGATCTCACCCAGGGGGTAGCTTTCTTT. This codes for CASGLGDLTQGVAFF.

The chain combines TRBV12-3 or TRBV12-4 with TRBJ1-1; D remains unclear. Trimming cost V 2 bases and J 3 bases, with 7 bases left between them. The CDR3 has 13 residues. The CDR3 DNA reads as TGTGCCAGCAGTTTATTGGGGTACACTGAAGCTTTCTTT. It yields the protein CASSLLGYTEAFF.

This chain joins TRBV18 and TRBJ2-7; D unclear. Germline CDR1 reads KGHSH; CDR2 reads LQKENI. V lost 1 base to trimming and J lost 4 bases, with 8 bases between them. The CDR3 has 13 residues. Here the CDR3 DNA reads TGTGCCAGCTCACCACATCCAGATTACGAGCAGTACGTC. This translates into CASSPHPDYEQYV.

Only one count was recorded for this clone. J is TRBJ2-1 and V is TRBV18; 10 bases fit TRBD2. V lost 6 bases, J lost 1 base, and 9 bases stayed unmatched. Germline lookup yields CDR1 KGHSH and CDR2 LQKENI. The CDR3 runs 17 residues. The CDR3 loop is CASSAGLAKGSYNEQFF. The CDR3 nucleotides are TGTGCCAGCTCGGCGGGACTAGCGAAGGGATCCTACAATGAGCAGTTCTTC.

The CDR3 region has the DNA TGTGCCACCAGTGATTTCCTAGCGGGAGCTAGCACAGATACGCAGTATTTT. The encoded protein is CATSDFLAGASTDTQYF. This chain connects TRBV24-1 to TRBJ2-3; 10 bases are shared with TRBD2. The CDR3 is 17 amino acids. The germline CDR1 and CDR2 sequences are KGHDR and SFDVKD. Trimming cost V 1 base and J 0 bases; bases outside gene matches: 3.

The rearrangement joins TRBV5-4 to TRBJ2-3, with 9 bases that match TRBD2. Trimming cost V 2 bases and J 6 bases; bases outside gene matches: 7. The CDR3 runs 15 residues. Germline V lookup: CDR1 SGHNT, CDR2 YYREEE (reference sequence). CDR3 bases: TGTGCCAGCAGCTTTTCCGCGGGGGGGCTGGATACGCAGTATTTT. Protein product: CASSFSAGGLDTQYF.

This clone showed up just once. The rearrangement joins TRBV4-3 to TRBJ1-4; 12 bases agree with TRBD1. Trimming removed 2 bases from V and 8 bases from J; junction bases left unmatched: 3. CDR1 LGHNA and CDR2 YSLEER come from the germline V gene. This CDR3 is 15 amino acids long. CDR3 loop: CASSQTGQGAEKLFF. DNA for the CDR3: TGCGCCAGCAGCCAAACGGGACAGGGGGCAGAAAAACTGTTTTTT.

The rearrangement uses TRBV29-1 and TRBJ2-3; possibly TRBD2 for D (6 bases). Trimming removed 4 bases at V and 4 bases at J, with 21 bases between. The CDR3 runs 16 residues. The germline V gene encodes CDR1 SQVTM and CDR2 ANQGSEA. As DNA, the CDR3 is TGCAGCGTTGCCCCCCTAGGGTCCACGGGGGCAGATACGCAGTATTTT. It yields the protein CSVAPLGSTGADTQYF.

This rearrangement joins TRBV7-8 to TRBJ1-5, with unresolved D. Trimming removed 5 bases from V and 0 bases from J, with 11 bases in between. The CDR3 contains 15 residues. Germline assignment: CDR1 SGHVS and CDR2 FQNEAQ. The CDR3 sequence: CASSIASVSNQPQHF. In DNA form, the CDR3 reads TGTGCCAGCAGCATCGCATCGGTTAGCAATCAGCCCCAGCATTTT.

A few counts support this clone. The chain employs TRBV11-3 and TRBJ1-5; 7 nucleotides line up with TRBD1. Losses at the gene ends were 5 bases for V and 3 bases for J; bases not matched to a gene: 7. CDR1 and CDR2 (germline): SGHNT, YENEEA. CDR3 length equals 15 residues. The CDR3 nucleotides read TGTGCCAGCAGCCTTGGGACAGCCAACAATCAGCCCCAGCATTTT. Translation: CASSLGTANNQPQHF.

V and J are TRBV7-2 and TRBJ2-1; D not certain. Trimming took 1 base from V and 0 from J, leaving 16 bases between them. The CDR3 runs to 18 residues. Germline values: CDR1 SGHTA, CDR2 FQGNSA. CDR3 protein: CASSLVTGYRSSYNEQFF. CDR3 sequence (DNA): TGTGCCAGCAGCTTAGTTACCGGGTATCGGAGCTCCTACAATGAGCAGTTCTTC.

J is TRBJ1-3 and V is TRBV6-5, with D possibly TRBD1 on 5 matching bases. Trimming removed 0 bases at V and 4 bases at J, with 10 bases between. Germline CDR1 MNHEY, CDR2 SVGAGI. CDR3 length: 15 residues. In nucleotides, the CDR3 is TGTGCCAGCAGTTACTCGGGGGTTACGGGAAACACCATATATTTT. It translates to CASSYSGVTGNTIYF.

The V and J genes are TRBV5-1 and TRBJ2-2, with D tentatively TRBD1 or TRBD2 (7 bases each). Germline CDR1 reads SGHRS; CDR2 reads YFSETQ. The CDR3 totals 19 residues. V dropped 7 bases and J dropped 2 bases, with 27 bases sitting between them. In DNA form, the CDR3 reads TGCGCCAGCGCCCCGGGAGGAGGGGGCCCTACCCCCAACACCGGGGAGCTGTTTTTT. Its protein product is CASAPGGGGPTPNTGELFF.

The chain's CDR3 is CASSWPLWEESYNEQFF. The CDR3 coding sequence is TGTGCCAGCAGCTGGCCGCTTTGGGAGGAGTCCTACAATGAGCAGTTCTTC. V gene TRBV5-6 combines with J gene TRBJ2-1; tentatively, D is TRBD2 (6 bases). CDR3 length equals 17 residues. V was pared by 3 bases and J by 1 base, with 17 bases between. The germline CDR1 and CDR2 sequences are SGHDT and YYEEEE.

The genes are TRBV7-2 and TRBJ2-7; D is possibly TRBD1 (6 bases). CDR3 size: 14 residues. Germline V gene lookup returns CDR1 SGHTA and CDR2 FQGNSA. V dropped 0 bases and J dropped 3 bases, with 9 bases sitting between them. CDR3 bases: TGTGCCAGCAGCTTAGCTGGGGGACACTACGAGCAGTACTTC. It codes for CASSLAGGHYEQYF.

The V and J genes are TRBV5-4 and TRBJ2-5; the D gene could be TRBD1 or TRBD2 (5 bases each). Trimming pared 2 bases from V and 2 bases from J, leaving 10 bases between. Germline V lookup: CDR1 SGHNT, CDR2 YYREEE (reference sequence). The CDR3 has 14 amino acids. In DNA form, the CDR3 reads TGTGCCAGCAGCTTAAAGGGGAGACAAGAGACCCAGTACTTC. Translating gives CASSLKGRQETQYF.

The J gene is TRBJ1-6, the V gene TRBV13, with D unclear. The CDR3 is made up of 13 amino acids. Germline CDR1 and CDR2: PRHDT and FYEKMQ (reference sequence). V was clipped by 2 bases and J by 10 bases, with 9 bases between them. For the CDR3, the DNA is TGTGCCAGCAGCTTACGGGAGCTGTCACCCCTCCACTTT. This gives the protein CASSLRELSPLHF.

The chain couples TRBV11-3 to TRBJ2-1; D gene ambiguous. CDR1 SGHNT and CDR2 YENEEA come from the germline V gene. CDR3 length: 9 amino acids. The V end lost 4 bases, the J end lost 15 bases, and 7 bases lay between the germline ends. The CDR3, as DNA: TGTGCCAGCAGCTCCCCCCCGTTCTTC. This gives the protein CASSSPPFF.

The J gene is TRBJ1-2, the V gene TRBV25-1, with 7 bases lining up with TRBD1. This CDR3 region has 13 residues. The trim removed 8 bases at V and 4 bases at J, leaving 7 bases unmatched. Germline V gene data show CDR1 as MGHDK and CDR2 as SYGVNS. For the CDR3, the DNA is TGTGCCAGCTCAACCGACAGGGTCTATGGCTACACCTTC. Its translation: CASSTDRVYGYTF.

This chain connects TRBV5-1 to TRBJ2-3, with 10 bases lining up with TRBD2. Germline V gene lookup returns CDR1 SGHRS and CDR2 YFSETQ. CDR3 length: 15 amino acids. V trimming: 3 bases; J trimming: 3 bases; junction bases outside the gene matches: 4. The DNA for the CDR3 is TGCGCCAGCAGCTCTAGCGGGAGCTTGACAGATACGCAGTATTTT. Translation gives CASSSSGSLTDTQYF.

DNA for the CDR3: TGTGCCAGCAGTTGGGACGCCAGCACAGATACGCAGTATTTT. Its translation: CASSWDASTDTQYF. V and J are TRBV28 and TRBJ2-3; D tentatively fits TRBD1 or TRBD2 (5 bases each). Per germline, CDR1 MDHEN and CDR2 SYDVKM. The CDR3 contains 14 residues. Between the trimmed V and J ends, which lost 4 bases and 0 bases, there was a span of 8 bases. The complete variable domain, with remaining parts taken from reference TRBV28 and TRBJ2-3, reads DVKVTQSSRYLVKRTGEKVFLECVQDMDHENMFWYRQDPGLGLRLIYFSYDVKMKEKGDIPEGYSVSREKKERFSLILESASTNQTSMYLCASSWDASTDTQYFGPGTRLTVL.